Below, 20 T cell receptor beta chains from the same sample are listed, as sequenced in a study of shared clonotypes between healthy human individuals (dated by TCRdb to the early 2020s). Library preparation was by the immunoSEQ multiplex PCR assay. The clones in this table, taken by TCRdb from immuneACCESS, are in-frame only. Not every clone is retained; where verified, under half of the shortfall comes from an unresolved V gene, and the cause of the rest is unknown. For this sample there are more than 400,000 clones; around four fifths appear just once. The ten largest clones take up 12% of the sample. The sequenced sample consisted of PBMCs. All receptors come from a woman aged 40 to 50 in good health. Some clones in this sample may be carry-over from other donors' samples.

This clone was detected a few times. The rearrangement uses TRBV6-5 and TRBJ2-1; perhaps D is TRBD1 or TRBD2 (5 bases each). Trimming stripped 10 bases from V and 5 bases from J, with 18 bases between. CDR1 and CDR2 from the germline V gene are MNHEY and SVGAGI. This CDR3 is built from 14 residues. CDR3 in amino acids: CATSYGAGNNEQFF. The CDR3 DNA is TGTGCCACGAGTTACGGGGCGGGTAACAATGAGCAGTTCTTC.

CDR3 DNA sequence: TGTGCCAGCAGCTTGGGAGCCCACACAGATACGCAGTATTTT. It specifies CASSLGAHTDTQYF. The chain uses TRBV5-6 and TRBJ2-3; no definite D call. Trimming shortened V by 0 bases and J by 2 bases, and 7 bases separated the two germline ends. This CDR3 has 14 residues. Germline CDR1 and CDR2: SGHDT and YYEEEE.

J is TRBJ2-3 and V is TRBV7-2; tentatively, D is TRBD1 or TRBD2 (5 bases each). The CDR3 totals 12 residues. Trimming took off 4 bases at V and 4 bases at J, with 6 bases between the two ends. The germline gives CDR1 SGHTA, CDR2 FQGNSA. The CDR3 nucleotides are TGTGCCAGCAGCTGGGGGTCAGATACGCAGTATTTT. Its translation: CASSWGSDTQYF.

This chain joins TRBV2 and TRBJ2-7; D assignment may be TRBD1 or TRBD2 (5 bases each). CDR1 is SNHLY and CDR2 is FYNNEI in the germline V gene. The V and J ends lost 6 bases and 2 bases respectively, with 14 bases between them. The CDR3 loop spans 14 amino acids. CDR3 protein: CASSDWGTTYEQYF. The CDR3 coding sequence is TGTGCCAGCAGCGATTGGGGGACGACCTACGAGCAGTACTTC.

The V call is TRBV27, the J call TRBJ2-3; 9 nucleotides line up with TRBD2. The CDR3 extends over 15 amino acids. Losses at the gene ends were 5 bases for V and 1 base for J; bases not matched to a gene: 4. In germline, CDR1 is MNHEY, CDR2 SMNVEV (reference sequence). DNA for the CDR3: TGTGCCAGCAGTCCGACTAGCGGAGGCACAGATACGCAGTATTTT. Its protein product is CASSPTSGGTDTQYF.

The chain uses TRBV4-1 and TRBJ1-5, with D tentatively TRBD1 (5 bases). Trimming left V 4 bases short and J 7 bases short, with 14 bases between. Germline V CDR1 and CDR2: MGHRA, YSYEKL. The CDR3 spans 14 residues. The CDR3: CASSPNDRNQPQHF. For the CDR3, the DNA is TGCGCCAGCAGCCCAAACGACAGAAACCAGCCCCAGCATTTT.

The chain recombines TRBV7-6 with TRBJ1-5; unclear D gene. The CDR3 extends over 12 amino acids. Trimming took 3 bases from V and 7 from J, leaving 7 bases between them. The germline V gene has CDR1 SGHVS and CDR2 FNYEAQ. The chain's CDR3 is CASSFSGQPQHF. CDR3 nucleotide sequence: TGTGCCAGCAGCTTTTCCGGGCAGCCCCAGCATTTT.

This chain connects TRBV7-3 to TRBJ2-1; D is tentatively TRBD1 or TRBD2 (5 bases each). V was shortened by 1 base and J by 2 bases, with 9 bases between the two germline ends. The CDR3 has 15 residues. Germline CDR1 is SGHTA and CDR2 is FQGTGA. This chain's CDR3 is CASSLRGTTYNEQFF. In DNA, the CDR3 is TGTGCCAGCAGCTTAAGGGGGACGACCTACAATGAGCAGTTCTTC.

For this clone: A far larger clone differs by one base, so this is likely a read error. Other DNA sequences within the sample encode an identical CDR3. The V gene is TRBV10-3, the J gene TRBJ1-2, with D perhaps TRBD1 (6 bases). The germline V gene has CDR1 ENHRY and CDR2 SYGVKD. The CDR3 runs 13 residues. As DNA, the CDR3 is TGCGCCATCAGTGAAGGACAGATTGCTGGCTACACCTTC. Amino acid sequence: CAISEGQIAGYTF.

The sample holds one count of this clone. V and J are TRBV19 and TRBJ2-7; tentatively, D is TRBD1 (6 bases). The germline V gene has CDR1 LNHDA and CDR2 SQIVND (reference sequence). V lost 5 bases to trimming and J lost 1 base, with 15 bases between them. The CDR3 totals 15 residues. The CDR3 DNA reads TGTGCCAGTAGTCCTCTAGGGGGTACATCCTACGAGCAGTACTTC. It codes for CASSPLGGTSYEQYF.

In its sample, this clone was seen many times. V and J are TRBV5-4 and TRBJ2-7, with D unresolved. CDR1 is SGHNT and CDR2 is YYREEE in the germline V gene (reference sequence). CDR3 size: 12 residues. With 3 bases removed from V and 3 bases from J, the gap between germline ends came to 7 bases. CDR3 coding DNA: TGTGCCAGCAGCTATGGAGTCTACGAGCAGTACTTC. Its translation: CASSYGVYEQYF.

The chain combines TRBV9 with TRBJ2-5; TRBD2 matches 10 bases. Near its end, the DNA agrees better with TRBJ2-7, so the J call may be wrong. The germline gives CDR1 SGDLS, CDR2 YYNGEE. The CDR3 runs to 16 residues. DNA of the CDR3: TGTGCCAGCAGCATTCTCTCTAGCGGGAGTCCCTCCGAGCAGTACTTC. It yields the protein CASSILSSGSPSEQYF.

The J gene is TRBJ2-5, the V gene TRBV2; 10 nucleotides align to TRBD2. J lost 4 bases, V lost 8 bases, and 4 bases had no gene match. Germline V gene lookup returns CDR1 SNHLY and CDR2 FYNNEI. The CDR3 extends over 13 amino acids. CDR3 nucleotide sequence: TGTGCCAGCGGGAAGCGGGGGGGAGAGACCCAGTACTTC. Its protein is CASGKRGGETQYF.

The chain recombines TRBV18 with TRBJ2-3; D gene uncertain. Germline lookup yields CDR1 KGHSH and CDR2 LQKENI. The V end lost 4 bases, the J end lost 2 bases, and 4 bases lay between the germline ends. CDR3 size: 12 residues. DNA for the CDR3: TGTGCCAGCTCACTTCTCACAGATACGCAGTATTTT. It yields the protein CASSLLTDTQYF.

V usage is TRBV2 and J usage is TRBJ1-5, with no clear D. Germline V gene sequence: CDR1 SNHLY, CDR2 FYNNEI. Trimming pared 3 bases from V and 7 bases from J, leaving 10 bases between. The CDR3 runs 13 residues. CDR3 DNA sequence: TGTGCCAGCAGTGAGGAGGTTCAACAGCCCCAGCATTTT. Protein product: CASSEEVQQPQHF. The full variable domain, completed using reference TRBV2 and TRBJ1-5, is EPEVTQTPSHQVTQMGQEVILRCVPISNHLYFYWYRQILGQKVEFLVSFYNNEISEKSEIFDDQFSVERPDGSNFTLKIRSTKLEDSAMYFCASSEEVQQPQHFGDGTRLSIL.

The CDR3 spells CASSLLTNTGELFF. The CDR3 nucleotides read TGTGCCAGCAGCTTGCTAACGAACACCGGGGAGCTGTTTTTT. The chain combines TRBV7-3 with TRBJ2-2, with D uncertain. CDR1 SGHTA and CDR2 FQGTGA come from the germline V gene. The CDR3 runs 14 residues. Trimming pared 3 bases from V and 0 bases from J, leaving 5 bases between.

The chain uses TRBV27 and TRBJ2-5; unclear D gene. The J call may be mistaken, given a closer DNA end match to TRBJ2-7. Germline V gene sequence: CDR1 MNHEY, CDR2 SMNVEV (reference sequence). There are 16 residues in the CDR3. DNA for the CDR3: TGTGCCAGCAGTACCTATTCGAATGATTATTCCTACGAGCAGTACTTC. Translating it yields CASSTYSNDYSYEQYF.

Regarding this clone: This likely traces to a read error, being one base from a far larger clone. The chain uses TRBV5-4 and TRBJ1-5; no clear D gene. CDR3 size: 19 residues. Germline CDR1 reads SGHNT; CDR2 reads YYREEE (reference sequence). The CDR3 protein is CDSSCGRIGPLYSNQPQHF. Here the CDR3 DNA reads TGTGACAGCAGCTGCGGGCGGATCGGGCCCCTTTATAGCAATCAGCCCCAGCATTTT.

This rearrangement joins TRBV5-5 to TRBJ1-4; D may be TRBD1 (5 bases). V lost 0 bases and J 5 bases, leaving 8 bases between the germline ends. There are 14 residues in the CDR3. Germline CDR1 is SGHKS and CDR2 is YYEKEE (reference sequence). CDR3 sequence: CASSLAGRNEKLFF. CDR3 sequence (DNA): TGTGCCAGCAGCTTGGCAGGGAGGAATGAAAAACTGTTTTTT.

As regards this clone: A junction boundary mismatches the germline segment, possibly from a read error. This chain connects TRBV10-3 to TRBJ2-2; the D gene is possibly TRBD2 (6 bases). Germline V lookup: CDR1 ENHRY, CDR2 SYGVKD. The CDR3 runs to 14 residues. CDR3 DNA: TGTGCCATCAGTGGACTGACTAACACCGGGGGGCTGTTTTTT. This encodes CAISGLTNTGGLFF.